What follows is one TCR beta chain and its context. Its antigen is not yet known. The input lacks base qualities; no much larger clone sits a single base away. Ophthalmopathy patients had moderately to severely active disease, Clinical Activity Score of at least 3, NOSPECS grade of at least 4, and duration under 3 months. Patients with uncontrolled infections, other autoimmune diseases, pregnancy or lactation were excluded. Diagnoses relied on clinical symptoms, serum thyroxine and TRAb, thyroid ultrasound and orbital computed tomography. PBMCs were isolated from 7.5 to 10 ml of fresh peripheral blood by Ficoll-Paque density gradient centrifugation. Trizol reagent was used to extract total RNA, and RNA quality was then checked on an Agilent 2100 Bioanalyzer. This sample stems from a study of T cells in Graves' hyperthyroidism and ophthalmopathy (dated by TCRdb to about 2019). At the level of the whole study: Peripheral blood was sampled at the time of initial diagnosis, prior to any treatment. TCR V-J signatures able to tell the groups apart were searched for in a discovery cohort of about a hundred patients, of whom roughly 42 had Graves' ophthalmopathy and about 60 had stable Graves' hyperthyroidism. The study also compared thyroid tissue and blood T-cell repertoires from more than five Graves' hyperthyroidism patients. The paper reports TCR Vbeta CDR3 sequencing of over 120 peripheral blood samples: over 40 ophthalmopathy, roughly 80 hyperthyroidism and 17 progressor patients. Prospective prediction of ophthalmopathy was tested in an independent validation cohort consisting of about 19 hyperthyroidism patients and approximately 16 patients who later progressed to ophthalmopathy. Once sampling was done, hyperthyroidism patients were given methimazole at a starting dose of 30 mg daily, whereas ophthalmopathy patients were given high-dose intravenous methylprednisolone. The roughly 100 discovery patients were randomly split 7:3 into training and test sets. Broad study findings and their caveats: In validation, progression to ophthalmopathy was predicted by the model with 70.59% sensitivity and 72.22% specificity, a median of about 6.8 months before onset. Sample size was not statistically predetermined, and investigators were not blinded to group allocation. Blood samples also contained most of the expanded thyroid clonotypes (frequency above 0.001), which suggests that blood repertoires may reflect thyroid immune responses. Ophthalmopathy was separated from stable hyperthyroidism by a 13 V-J signature model, with roughly 88% sensitivity and about 84% specificity obtained in cross-validation and 80%/75% obtained in testing.

Germline trimming amounts to 2 bases on V and 6 bases on J, with 3 as the count of junction bases outside the gene matches. CDR1 and CDR2 (ENHRY, SYGVKD) derive from the germline V gene. The CDR3, cysteine through phenylalanine, is 15 amino acids long. The CDR3 DNA has 45 bases and is translated from base 1. TCR beta CDR3 regions were amplified from RNA transcripts. The first round of RT-PCR for the TCR CDR3 was performed with the HTBI primer set and the Qiagen OneStep RT-PCR kit. Libraries were constructed in a second round of multiplex PCR, after which size selection and purification were performed. Sequencing of the libraries was done on an Illumina HiSeq2000 using paired-end 100 bp reads. Processing in the source paper ran as follows. Raw data were processed with SOAPnuke, discarding reads with adapters, uncalled bases, mean Phred below 15, or no exact constant-primer or identifier match. High-quality paired reads were merged using COPE v1.2.5, and each unique nucleotide sequence was defined as a clonotype. Clonotypes were aligned to IMGT TRBV, TRBD and TRBJ reference segments using MiTCR v1.1. Only V-J combinations with frequency above 0.0001, covering 99.2% of repertoires, were analysed. A TCS score was defined as the ratio between F50 (clonal expansion) and ExV (chaos), using BLOSUM62-based TCRdist between CDR3 peptides within each V-J. Welch's t-statistics and random forest reduced 450 to 600 V-J features to about 12, which were used in a naive Bayes classifier (R e1071). Clones were called with MiXCR by TCRdb after fastp trimmed the public reads at Q25, and only in-frame beta chains were retained. Records with the same CDR3 protein are collapsed into one entry carrying the most frequent genes and DNA. These V and J calls originate from TCRdb's pipeline instead of the authors' own analysis. This sample comprises approximately 400,000 distinct CDR3 sequences, about an eighth of them detected only once. The ten most abundant clones make up 25% to 30% of the sample.

Sequencing used blood. The V gene is TRBV10-3 and the J gene is TRBJ2-2, with 10 junctional bases fitting TRBD2. This clonotype originated in a man in his forties or fifties with Graves' ophthalmopathy. At the DNA level, the sequence is TGTGCCATCAGTGAGACTAGCGGGATCTCCGGGGAGCTGTTTTTT. It encodes CAISETSGISGELFF.